Below, 9 T cell receptor beta chains from the same sample are listed, as sequenced in a study of yellow fever vaccine responses in identical twins. TCRdb independently ran MiXCR on the RT-PCR reads; one entry per CDR3 protein. The repertoire holds some 10,000 distinct CDR3 sequences, with 77% as singletons. Source: T cells from blood (PBMCs), unsorted or a sorted subset (not recorded which), taken before or after yellow fever vaccination (not recorded which). All receptors derive from a woman under 30 who received the yellow fever vaccine.

V gene TRBV6-2 or TRBV6-3 combines with J gene TRBJ1-5, with D unresolved. The CDR3 runs 15 residues. Per germline, CDR1 MNHEY and CDR2 SVGEGT. With 2 bases removed from V and 7 bases from J, the gap between germline ends came to 15 bases. This CDR3 reads CASSYRTESGQPQHF. CDR3 nucleotides: TGTGCCAGCAGTTACCGTACAGAAAGCGGCCAGCCCCAGCATTTT.

This chain joins TRBV12-5 and TRBJ1-5; D might be TRBD1 (5 bases). Germline values: CDR1 LGHNT, CDR2 FRNRAP. The CDR3 runs to 14 residues. V lost 3 bases, J lost 4 bases, and 10 bases lay in between. CDR3: CASGFGQGNQPQHF. CDR3 DNA: TGTGCTAGTGGTTTCGGGCAGGGAAATCAGCCCCAGCATTTT. Drawing the rest from reference TRBV12-5 and TRBJ1-5, the complete variable domain is DARVTQTPRHKVTEMGQEVTMRCQPILGHNTVFWYRQTMMQGLELLAYFRNRAPLDDSGMPKDRFSAEMPDATLATLKIQPSEPRDSAVYFCASGFGQGNQPQHFGDGTRLSIL.

The chain carries TRBV2 and TRBJ2-3, with D perhaps TRBD1 or TRBD2 (5 bases each). V lost 6 bases and J 5 bases, leaving 9 bases between the germline ends. CDR1 and CDR2 (germline): SNHLY, FYNNEI. The CDR3 is made up of 12 amino acids. This CDR3 reads CASRGDVDTQYF. The CDR3 DNA is TGTGCCAGCAGGGGGGACGTAGATACGCAGTATTTT.

This chain links TRBV5-4 with TRBJ1-3; D unclear. The V gene lost 1 base and the J gene lost 8 bases, with 13 bases spanning the gap. The germline gives CDR1 SGHNT, CDR2 YYREEE (reference sequence). The CDR3 length is 14 residues. CDR3 sequence: CASSLSADRDTIYF. For the CDR3, the DNA is TGTGCCAGCAGCTTGTCGGCCGATAGGGACACCATATATTTT. Together with reference TRBV5-4 and TRBJ1-3, the CDR3 gives the full variable domain: ETGVTQSPTHLIKTRGQQVTLRCSSQSGHNTVSWYQQALGQGPQFIFQYYREEENGRGNFPPRFSGLQFPNYSSELNVNALELDDSALYLCASSLSADRDTIYFGEGSWLTVV.

The genes are TRBV11-2 and TRBJ1-2; no reliable D call. CDR1 and CDR2 from the germline V gene are SGHAT and FQNNGV. Trimming took off 8 bases at V and 6 bases at J, with 10 bases between the two ends. The CDR3 is 11 residues long. The CDR3: CASSLQNGYTF. DNA for the CDR3: TGTGCCAGCTCACTCCAGAATGGCTACACCTTC.

V gene TRBV5-1 combines with J gene TRBJ2-7; D remains ambiguous. V was clipped by 2 bases and J by 4 bases, with 4 bases between them. The CDR3 runs 11 residues. Per germline, CDR1 SGHRS and CDR2 YFSETQ. CDR3 sequence: CASSLEYEQYF. The CDR3 DNA follows: TGCGCCAGCAGCTTAGAGTACGAGCAGTACTTC.

This clonotype was detected only a few times. The gene calls are TRBV11-2 and TRBJ1-1, with a tentative D call TRBD1 (6 bases). V was cut by 5 bases and J by 11 bases, with 15 bases left in between. Germline CDR1 SGHAT, CDR2 FQNNGV. The CDR3 loop spans 12 amino acids. The CDR3 nucleotides are TGTGCCAGCAGCATCGGACAGTTTGCGGCTTTCTTT. Translating gives CASSIGQFAAFF.

The V and J genes are TRBV11-3 and TRBJ2-5; unclear D gene. Germline CDR1 is SGHNT and CDR2 is YENEEA. Trimming shortened V by 1 base and J by 0 bases, and 15 bases separated the two germline ends. This CDR3 contains 17 residues. The CDR3 DNA is TGTGCCAGCAGCTTAGTCATCGTGGTTTCGGACCAAGAGACCCAGTACTTC. Translation gives CASSLVIVVSDQETQYF.

V gene TRBV6-1 combines with J gene TRBJ1-2, with D unclear. CDR1 is MNHNS, CDR2 SASEGT, per germline. V was cut by 5 bases and J by 0 bases, with 10 bases left in between. The CDR3 contains 14 residues. DNA of the CDR3: TGTGCCAGCAGTCCTAGACCGTCTAACTATGGCTACACCTTC. Protein: CASSPRPSNYGYTF.